These 29 T cell receptor beta chains were all obtained from the same sample, sequenced in a study of CD8 T cells in ankylosing spondylitis (dated by TCRdb to about 2017). The method was 5' RACE. The sequencer was an Illumina HiSeq 2500. Using fastp trimming at Q25 and MiXCR clonotype assembly, TCRdb reanalyzed the public sequencing data and kept in-frame beta chains. Under each unique CDR3 protein, matching rows form one entry showing the most common genes and DNA. The sample has about 360,000 distinct CDR3 sequences on record, roughly 15% of them singletons. The leading ten clones occupy approximately 1.1% of the sample. Specimen: blood, either unsorted or a sorted T cell fraction (not recorded which). The receptors derive from a male donor with ankylosing spondylitis or in good health (not recorded which).

This clonotype was seen a handful of times. This chain links TRBV29-1 with TRBJ2-3, with 8 bases that match TRBD1. Germline trimming cut 8 bases from V and 5 bases from J; bases unmatched to any gene: 9. Germline V gene data show CDR1 as SQVTM and CDR2 as ANQGSEA. This CDR3 is built from 13 residues. The CDR3 nucleotides read TGCAGCACCCCCAGGGGGCAAGGAGATACGCAGTATTTT. Its translation: CSTPRGQGDTQYF.

The V gene is TRBV6-2 or TRBV6-3, the J gene TRBJ2-7, with TRBD1 matching over 8 bases. V was clipped by 7 bases and J by 0 bases; unmatched bases: 14. There are 17 residues in the CDR3. The germline CDR1 and CDR2 sequences are MNHEY and SVGEGT. The CDR3 DNA is TGTGCCAGCATCGAGGACGGGACAGGTTACACCTCCTACGAGCAGTACTTC. Encoded protein: CASIEDGTGYTSYEQYF.

At least ten counts were recorded for this clonotype. The chain carries TRBV24-1 and TRBJ2-3; no firm D call. The ends were cut back, 3 bases at V and 3 bases at J, with 6 bases in the middle. Germline V gene lookup returns CDR1 KGHDR and CDR2 SFDVKD. This CDR3 has 13 amino acids. Here the CDR3 reads CATSDGTTDTQYF. CDR3 sequence (DNA): TGTGCCACCAGTGATGGAACTACAGATACGCAGTATTTT.

To note about this clonotype: This could be a read error, since a much larger clone is one nucleotide away. This chain uses TRBV29-1 with TRBJ2-1; TRBD2 is a possible D gene (6 bases). Germline CDR1 and CDR2: SQVTM and ANQGSEA. The V end lost 7 bases, the J end lost 3 bases, and 16 bases lay between the germline ends. The CDR3 has 14 residues. CDR3: CSALRRDFYNEQFF. The DNA for the CDR3 is TGCAGCGCCCTCCGGAGGGATTTCTACAATGAGCAGTTCTTC.

The chain carries TRBV12-3 or TRBV12-4 and TRBJ2-2, with TRBD1 identical over 8 bases. This CDR3 comprises 14 residues. V gave up 7 bases and J gave up 7 bases; unmatched junction bases: 8. In nucleotides, the CDR3 is TGTGCCAGCACCCCGGACAGGGTGAACGGGGAGCTGTTTTTT. Protein: CASTPDRVNGELFF.

This chain joins TRBV7-9 and TRBJ2-2, with D possibly being TRBD1 (5 bases). V lost 2 bases and J lost 3, with 10 bases in between. CDR3 length: 15 amino acids. CDR1 SEHNR and CDR2 FQNEAQ come from the germline V gene (reference sequence). The CDR3 DNA reads as TGTGCCAGCAGCTTACAAGGGGCGGACACCGGGGAGCTGTTTTTT. Translating gives CASSLQGADTGELFF.

The chain combines TRBV11-2 with TRBJ2-3, with D possibly being TRBD1 or TRBD2 (6 bases each). Germline V gene lookup returns CDR1 SGHAT and CDR2 FQNNGV. V shed 3 bases and J shed 5 bases, with 12 bases lying between them. The CDR3 is made up of 14 amino acids. The CDR3 DNA follows: TGTGCCAGCAGCTTGGGCAGGGGAGGAGATACGCAGTATTTT. Translation: CASSLGRGGDTQYF.

The chain links TRBV24-1 to TRBJ1-2; 8 positions agree with TRBD1. V lost 9 bases, J lost 4 bases, and 9 bases stayed unmatched. The CDR3 length is 14 residues. Germline CDR1 reads KGHDR; CDR2 reads SFDVKD. CDR3 in amino acids: CATQSGGGSYGYTF. Here the CDR3 DNA reads TGTGCCACCCAATCAGGGGGCGGTAGCTATGGCTACACCTTC.

In this sample, this clonotype turned up a few times. V usage is TRBV2 and J usage is TRBJ1-5; TRBD1 aligns across 10 bases. Unmatched junction bases numbered 8, after V lost 5 bases and J lost 7 bases. CDR1 is SNHLY, CDR2 FYNNEI, per germline. This CDR3 comprises 15 residues. The CDR3 region has the DNA TGTGCCAGCAGTAAAGGACAGGGGGAAAGGCAGCCCCAGCATTTT. The encoded protein is CASSKGQGERQPQHF.

The CDR3 here is CASSPARGSNEQFF. CDR3 in DNA: TGTGCCAGCTCACCGGCCAGGGGTTCCAATGAGCAGTTCTTC. The rearrangement joins TRBV18 to TRBJ2-1; tentative D call: TRBD1 (6 bases). V dropped 3 bases and J dropped 6 bases, with 12 bases sitting between them. This CDR3 has 14 amino acids. From germline, CDR1 is KGHSH and CDR2 LQKENI.

This clonotype was observed a few times. The rearrangement joins TRBV28 to TRBJ2-1; D call uncertain. V lost 7 bases to trimming and J lost 0 bases, with 13 bases between them. CDR3 length: 15 amino acids. Germline CDR1 MDHEN, CDR2 SYDVKM. The CDR3: CASTRALSSYNEQFF. The CDR3 coding sequence is TGTGCCAGCACCCGGGCCCTGAGCTCCTACAATGAGCAGTTCTTC.

J is TRBJ1-5 and V is TRBV20-1; D is perhaps TRBD1 (5 bases). The CDR3 covers 16 residues. The germline V gene encodes CDR1 DFQATT and CDR2 SNEGSKA (reference sequence). V dropped 6 bases and J dropped 0 bases, with 18 bases sitting between them. The CDR3 region is CSAAPWGMYSNQPQHF. For the CDR3, the DNA is TGCAGTGCCGCCCCCTGGGGGATGTATAGCAATCAGCCCCAGCATTTT.

Concerning this clonotype: Mismatch with germline at one junction end may stem from a read error. The CDR3 DNA is TGTGCCAGCAGCTACGCTGGACTAGCGGGGGAGCTCCACTTC. Amino acids: CASSYAGLAGELHF. V is TRBV7-9 and J is TRBJ2-7; 13 bases are shared with TRBD2. Germline V gene sequence: CDR1 SEHNR, CDR2 FQNEAQ (reference sequence). CDR3 length: 14 residues.

The chain uses TRBV6-1 and TRBJ1-5; D perhaps matches TRBD1 (5 bases). The V gene lost 7 bases and the J gene lost 0 bases, with 13 bases spanning the gap. Per the germline V gene, CDR1 is MNHNS and CDR2 is SASEGT. CDR3 length equals 15 residues. The CDR3 bases are TGTGCCAGCACCCTGGGACGGTTTAGCAATCAGCCCCAGCATTTT. Translated: CASTLGRFSNQPQHF.

The CDR3 is CASSESTVYNEQFF. CDR3 DNA: TGTGCCAGCAGTGAATCGACAGTCTACAATGAGCAGTTCTTC. V gene TRBV2 combines with J gene TRBJ2-1; possibly TRBD1 for D (5 bases). V lost 2 bases, J lost 3 bases, and 8 bases lay in between. CDR3 length equals 14 residues. The germline gives CDR1 SNHLY, CDR2 FYNNEI. Using reference TRBV2 and TRBJ2-1 for the parts outside the CDR3, the full variable domain is EPEVTQTPSHQVTQMGQEVILRCVPISNHLYFYWYRQILGQKVEFLVSFYNNEISEKSEIFDDQFSVERPDGSNFTLKIRSTKLEDSAMYFCASSESTVYNEQFFGPGTRLTVL.

CDR3: CASSPSGTSGNTIYF. DNA of the CDR3: TGCGCCAGCAGCCCCTCCGGGACCTCTGGAAACACCATATATTTT. The rearrangement links TRBV5-1 to TRBJ1-3, with a weak D call TRBD1 (5 bases). The ends were cut back, 4 bases at V and 0 bases at J, with 11 bases in the middle. This CDR3 contains 15 residues. Germline CDR1 and CDR2: SGHRS and YFSETQ.

In its sample, this clonotype was seen a few times. CDR3 nucleotides: TGTGCCAGCAGCACCGGACAGGCCTCCTACGAGCAGTACTTC. Its translation is CASSTGQASYEQYF. The J gene is TRBJ2-7, the V gene TRBV5-6; 7 nucleotides match TRBD1. CDR3 size: 14 residues. Germline loops: CDR1 SGHDT, CDR2 YYEEEE. With 4 bases clipped from V and 0 bases from J, the junction kept 4 bases outside the gene matches.

This clonotype was seen a few times. The chain couples TRBV6-1 to TRBJ1-1; D is unclear. Germline CDR1 MNHNS, CDR2 SASEGT. The CDR3 totals 13 residues. V shed 0 bases and J shed 9 bases, with 11 bases lying between them. This chain's CDR3 is CASSEASSRKAFF. DNA for the CDR3: TGTGCCAGCAGTGAAGCGAGCAGTCGTAAAGCTTTCTTT.

The rearrangement joins TRBV7-9 to TRBJ2-1, with D possibly matching TRBD2 (7 bases). The CDR3 runs 16 residues. Germline V gene data show CDR1 as SEHNR and CDR2 as FQNEAQ (reference sequence). Trimming left V 8 bases short and J 1 base short, with 18 bases between. CDR3 sequence reads: CASRPTGGASYNEQFF. CDR3 in DNA: TGTGCCAGCCGACCCACGGGGGGCGCGTCCTACAATGAGCAGTTCTTC.

CDR3: CASSDQGSGNTEAFF. The CDR3 bases are TGCGCCAGCAGCGACCAGGGGTCTGGGAACACTGAAGCTTTCTTT. The V and J genes are TRBV5-1 and TRBJ1-1, with a tentative D call TRBD1 (6 bases). CDR1 and CDR2 from the germline V gene are SGHRS and YFSETQ. The V end was cut by 4 bases, the J end by 1 base, with 14 bases between. The CDR3 length is 15 residues.

The table lists this clonotype with a few counts. This rearrangement joins TRBV12-3 or TRBV12-4 to TRBJ2-7, with D tentatively TRBD2 (6 bases). The CDR3 contains 14 residues. V was shortened by 3 bases and J by 1 base, with 10 bases between the two germline ends. The CDR3 is CASSFQEGSYEQYF. The CDR3, as DNA: TGTGCCAGCAGTTTTCAGGAGGGGTCCTACGAGCAGTACTTC.

This clonotype has a handful of counts. The J gene is TRBJ1-6, the V gene TRBV10-3; D is unclear. Looked up from germline, CDR1 is ENHRY and CDR2 is SYGVKD. The V gene lost 8 bases and the J gene lost 10 bases, with 18 bases spanning the gap. The CDR3 spans 14 residues. CDR3 DNA: TGTGCCATCGGGCGGAGGGAAGGCGAGTCACCCCTCCACTTT. Translating gives CAIGRREGESPLHF.

This clonotype was seen a handful of times. This chain links TRBV7-8 with TRBJ1-1, with 9 bases aligning to TRBD1. After removal of 5 bases from V and 8 bases from J, the junction contained 6 bases not matched to a gene. The CDR3 is made up of 13 amino acids. Germline V lookup: CDR1 SGHVS, CDR2 FQNEAQ. The CDR3: CASSIGQGKEAFF. DNA for the CDR3: TGTGCCAGCAGCATCGGACAGGGGAAGGAAGCTTTCTTT. Full variable domain (missing parts from reference TRBV7-8 and TRBJ1-1): GAGVSQSPRYKVAKRGQDVALRCDPISGHVSLFWYQQALGQGPEFLTYFQNEAQLDKSGLPSDRFFAERPEGSVSTLKIQRTQQEDSAVYLCASSIGQGKEAFFGQGTRLTVV.

This clonotype showed up many times. This chain connects TRBV6-1 to TRBJ1-6, with 10 nucleotides matching TRBD1. After removal of 1 base from V and 6 bases from J, the junction contained 0 bases not matched to a gene. This CDR3 spans 15 amino acids. Looked up from germline, CDR1 is MNHNS and CDR2 is SASEGT. The CDR3 DNA reads as TGTGCCAGCAGTGAAGGGACAGGGGGTAATTCACCCCTCCACTTT. The encoded protein is CASSEGTGGNSPLHF.

The sample holds many counts of this clonotype. The chain has TRBV12-3 or TRBV12-4 and TRBJ1-5; 9 positions agree with TRBD1. CDR3 length: 13 residues. The trim removed 6 bases at V and 6 bases at J, leaving 3 bases unmatched. The CDR3, as DNA: TGTGCCAGCAGAGCACAGGGGGCTCAGCCCCAGCATTTT. Its translation is CASRAQGAQPQHF.

This clonotype occurred a few times. The chain has TRBV7-9 and TRBJ1-2; D is undetermined. The CDR3 spans 15 residues. With 0 bases removed from V and 8 bases from J, the gap between germline ends came to 16 bases. Germline CDR1 is SEHNR and CDR2 is FQNEAQ (reference sequence). The CDR3 DNA reads TGTGCCAGCAGCTTAGCAGGCGGAGGACCTTCGGGCTACACCTTC. Its protein is CASSLAGGGPSGYTF.

The genes are TRBV5-1 and TRBJ2-3; 11 bases are a match to TRBD1. Losses at the gene ends were 0 bases for V and 3 bases for J; bases not matched to a gene: 3. Germline V CDR1 and CDR2: SGHRS, YFSETQ. This CDR3 has 16 amino acids. The CDR3 region is CASSLGGQGATDTQYF. The CDR3 nucleotides are TGCGCCAGCAGCTTGGGCGGACAGGGGGCAACAGATACGCAGTATTTT.

This clonotype was picked up many times. The chain links TRBV12-3 or TRBV12-4 to TRBJ1-3; possibly TRBD1 for D (5 bases). The V and J ends lost 7 bases and 0 bases respectively, with 16 bases between them. CDR3 length equals 16 residues. This CDR3 is CASNNNGDSSGNTIYF. The DNA of the CDR3 is TGTGCCAGCAATAATAATGGAGACAGCTCTGGAAACACCATATATTTT.

This clonotype was recorded a few times. The rearrangement links TRBV20-1 to TRBJ1-5, with D unclear. With 6 bases removed from V and 3 bases from J, the gap between germline ends came to 12 bases. Germline V gives CDR1 DFQATT, CDR2 SNEGSKA (reference sequence). The CDR3 totals 13 residues. CDR3 DNA sequence: TGCAGTGCAGCCCTGGGCCTCAATCAGCCCCAGCATTTT. This encodes CSAALGLNQPQHF.